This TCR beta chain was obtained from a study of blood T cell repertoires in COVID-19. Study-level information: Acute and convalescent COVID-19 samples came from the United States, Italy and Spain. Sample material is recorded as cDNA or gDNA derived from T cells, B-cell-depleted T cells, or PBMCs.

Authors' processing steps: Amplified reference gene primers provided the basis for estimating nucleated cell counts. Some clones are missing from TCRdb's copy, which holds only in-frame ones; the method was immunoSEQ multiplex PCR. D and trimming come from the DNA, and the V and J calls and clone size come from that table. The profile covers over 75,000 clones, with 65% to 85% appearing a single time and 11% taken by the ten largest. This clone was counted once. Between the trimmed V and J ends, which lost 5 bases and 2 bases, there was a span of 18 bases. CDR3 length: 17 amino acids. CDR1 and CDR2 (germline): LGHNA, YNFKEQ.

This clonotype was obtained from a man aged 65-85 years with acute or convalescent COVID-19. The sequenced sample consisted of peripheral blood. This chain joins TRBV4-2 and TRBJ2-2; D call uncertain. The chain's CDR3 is CASSTLLPRSNTGELFF. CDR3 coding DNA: TGTGCCAGCAGCACCCTACTTCCGCGCTCAAACACCGGGGAGCTGTTTTTT.